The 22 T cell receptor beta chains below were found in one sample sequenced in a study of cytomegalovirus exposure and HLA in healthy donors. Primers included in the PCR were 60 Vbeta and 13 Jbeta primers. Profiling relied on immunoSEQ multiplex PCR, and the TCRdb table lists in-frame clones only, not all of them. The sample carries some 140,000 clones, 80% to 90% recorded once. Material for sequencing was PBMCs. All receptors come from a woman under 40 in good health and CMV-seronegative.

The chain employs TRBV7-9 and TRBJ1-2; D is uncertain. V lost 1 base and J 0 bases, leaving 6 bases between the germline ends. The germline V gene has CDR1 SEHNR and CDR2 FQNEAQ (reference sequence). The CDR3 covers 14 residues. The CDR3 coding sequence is TGTGCCAGCAGCTTAGTCACTTCTAACTATGGCTACACCTTC. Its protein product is CASSLVTSNYGYTF.

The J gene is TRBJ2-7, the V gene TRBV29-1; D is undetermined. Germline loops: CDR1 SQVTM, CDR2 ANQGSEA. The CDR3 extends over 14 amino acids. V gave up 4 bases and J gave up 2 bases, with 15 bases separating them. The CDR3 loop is CSVAYSSSTYEQYF. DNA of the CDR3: TGCAGCGTTGCTTACTCCTCTTCTACCTACGAGCAGTACTTC.

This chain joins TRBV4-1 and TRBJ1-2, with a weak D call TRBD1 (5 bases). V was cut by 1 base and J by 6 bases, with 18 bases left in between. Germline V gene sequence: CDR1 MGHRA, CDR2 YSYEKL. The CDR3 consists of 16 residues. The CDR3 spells CASSQASTGVGNGYTF. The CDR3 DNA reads TGCGCCAGCAGCCAAGCCAGCACAGGAGTAGGAAATGGCTACACCTTC.

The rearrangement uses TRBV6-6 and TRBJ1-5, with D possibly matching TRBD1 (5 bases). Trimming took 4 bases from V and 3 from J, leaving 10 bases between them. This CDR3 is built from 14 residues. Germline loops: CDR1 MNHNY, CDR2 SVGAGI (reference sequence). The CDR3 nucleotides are TGTGCCAGCAGTTTAAGGGGAAACAATCAGCCCCAGCATTTT. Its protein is CASSLRGNNQPQHF.

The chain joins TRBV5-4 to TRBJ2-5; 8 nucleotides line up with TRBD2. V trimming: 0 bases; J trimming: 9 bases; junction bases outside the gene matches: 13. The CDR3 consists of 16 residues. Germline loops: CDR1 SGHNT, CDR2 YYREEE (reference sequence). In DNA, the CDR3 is TGTGCCAGCAGCTTGGAGGGTAGCGGGGCGTCAGCGGCCCAGTACTTC. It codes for CASSLEGSGASAAQYF.

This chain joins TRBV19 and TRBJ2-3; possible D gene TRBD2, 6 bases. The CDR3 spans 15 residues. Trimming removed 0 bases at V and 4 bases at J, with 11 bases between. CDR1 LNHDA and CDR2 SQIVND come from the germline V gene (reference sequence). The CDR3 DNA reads TGTGCCAGTAGTATAGATGCTAGCGTCCCAGATACGCAGTATTTT. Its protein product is CASSIDASVPDTQYF.

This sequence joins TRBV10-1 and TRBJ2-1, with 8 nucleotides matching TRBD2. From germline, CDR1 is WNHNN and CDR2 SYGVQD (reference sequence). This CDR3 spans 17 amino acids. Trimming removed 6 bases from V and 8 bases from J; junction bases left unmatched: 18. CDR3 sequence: CASRPFPSSGSDDEQFF. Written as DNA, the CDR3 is TGCGCCAGCAGGCCCTTCCCCTCCAGCGGGAGTGATGATGAGCAGTTCTTC.

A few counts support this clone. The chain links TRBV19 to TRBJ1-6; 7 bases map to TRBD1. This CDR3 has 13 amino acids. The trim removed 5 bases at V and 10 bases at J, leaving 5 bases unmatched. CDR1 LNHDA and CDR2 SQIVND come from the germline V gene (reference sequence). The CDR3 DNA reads TGTGCCAGTAGTTCCGACAGGGACTCACCCCTCCACTTT. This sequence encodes CASSSDRDSPLHF.

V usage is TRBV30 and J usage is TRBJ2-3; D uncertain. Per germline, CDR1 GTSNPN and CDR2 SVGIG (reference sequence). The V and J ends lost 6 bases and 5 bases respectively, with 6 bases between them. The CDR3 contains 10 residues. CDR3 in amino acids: CACNIDTQYF. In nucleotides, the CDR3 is TGTGCCTGTAATATAGATACGCAGTATTTT.

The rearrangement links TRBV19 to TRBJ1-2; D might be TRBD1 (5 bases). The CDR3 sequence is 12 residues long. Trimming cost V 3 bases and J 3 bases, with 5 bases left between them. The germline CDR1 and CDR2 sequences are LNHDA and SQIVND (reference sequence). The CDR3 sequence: CASSMTDYGYTF. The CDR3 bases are TGTGCCAGTAGTATGACAGACTATGGCTACACCTTC.

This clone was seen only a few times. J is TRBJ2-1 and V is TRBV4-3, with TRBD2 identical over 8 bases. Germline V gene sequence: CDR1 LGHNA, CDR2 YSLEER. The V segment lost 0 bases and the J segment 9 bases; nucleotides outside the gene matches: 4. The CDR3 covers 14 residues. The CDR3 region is CASSQEGSGGEQFF. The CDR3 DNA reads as TGCGCCAGCAGCCAAGAGGGAAGCGGGGGTGAGCAGTTCTTC.

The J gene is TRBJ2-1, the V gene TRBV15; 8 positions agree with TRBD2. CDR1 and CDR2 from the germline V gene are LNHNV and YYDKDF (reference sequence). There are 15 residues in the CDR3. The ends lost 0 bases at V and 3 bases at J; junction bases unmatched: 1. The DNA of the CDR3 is TGTGCCACCAGCAGAGAAGCGGGAGACTACAATGAGCAGTTCTTC. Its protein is CATSREAGDYNEQFF.

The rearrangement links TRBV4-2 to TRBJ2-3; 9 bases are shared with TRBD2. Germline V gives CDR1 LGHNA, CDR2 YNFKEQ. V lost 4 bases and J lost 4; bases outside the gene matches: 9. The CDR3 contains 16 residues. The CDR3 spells CASSPQSSGGSDTQYF. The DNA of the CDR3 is TGTGCCAGCAGCCCCCAGAGTAGCGGGGGTTCAGATACGCAGTATTTT.

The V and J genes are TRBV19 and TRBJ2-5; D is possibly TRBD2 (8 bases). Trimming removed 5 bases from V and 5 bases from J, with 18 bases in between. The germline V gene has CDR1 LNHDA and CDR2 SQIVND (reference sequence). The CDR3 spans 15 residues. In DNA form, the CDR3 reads TGTGCCAGTAGTCCCCCGGGAGGGGGCAGGGAGACCCAGTACTTC. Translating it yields CASSPPGGGRETQYF.

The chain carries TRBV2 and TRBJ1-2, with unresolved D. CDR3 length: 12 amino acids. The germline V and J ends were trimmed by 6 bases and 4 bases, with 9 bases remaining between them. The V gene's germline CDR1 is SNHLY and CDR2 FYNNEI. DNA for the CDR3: TGTGCCAGCAGCGGAGACCGCTATGGCTACACCTTC. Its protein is CASSGDRYGYTF.

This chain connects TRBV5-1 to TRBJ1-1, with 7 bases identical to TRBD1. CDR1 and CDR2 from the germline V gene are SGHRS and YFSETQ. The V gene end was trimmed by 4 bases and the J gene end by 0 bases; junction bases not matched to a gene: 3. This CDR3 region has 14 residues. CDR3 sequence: CASSKGQLNTEAFF. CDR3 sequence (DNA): TGCGCCAGCAGCAAGGGACAGCTGAACACTGAAGCTTTCTTT.

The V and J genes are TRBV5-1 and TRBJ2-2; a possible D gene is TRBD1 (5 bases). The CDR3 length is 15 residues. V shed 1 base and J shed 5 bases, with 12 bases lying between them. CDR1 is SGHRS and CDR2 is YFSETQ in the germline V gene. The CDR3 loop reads CASSLTGRSTGELFF. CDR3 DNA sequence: TGCGCCAGCAGCTTGACAGGTCGTTCTACCGGGGAGCTGTTTTTT.

The CDR3 nucleotides read TGTGCCAGCAGCTTAGCGAACAGGGGGAACTATGGCTACACCTTC. It yields the protein CASSLANRGNYGYTF. The chain uses TRBV7-9 and TRBJ1-2; 8 bases align to TRBD1. The CDR3 is 15 amino acids. The V gene's germline CDR1 is SEHNR and CDR2 FQNEAQ (reference sequence). V was pared by 0 bases and J by 2 bases, with 2 bases of the junction left unmatched. Drawing the rest from reference TRBV7-9 and TRBJ1-2, the complete variable domain is DTGVSQNPRHKITKRGQNVTFRCDPISEHNRLYWYRQTLGQGPEFLTYFQNEAQLEKSRLLSDRFSAERPKGSFSTLEIQRTEQGDSAMYLCASSLANRGNYGYTFGSGTRLTVV.

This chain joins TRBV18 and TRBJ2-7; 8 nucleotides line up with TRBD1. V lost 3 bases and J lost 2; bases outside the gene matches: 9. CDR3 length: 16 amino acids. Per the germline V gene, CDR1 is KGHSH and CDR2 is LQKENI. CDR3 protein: CASSPYGQGVTYEQYF. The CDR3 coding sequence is TGTGCCAGCTCACCCTACGGACAGGGTGTCACCTACGAGCAGTACTTC.

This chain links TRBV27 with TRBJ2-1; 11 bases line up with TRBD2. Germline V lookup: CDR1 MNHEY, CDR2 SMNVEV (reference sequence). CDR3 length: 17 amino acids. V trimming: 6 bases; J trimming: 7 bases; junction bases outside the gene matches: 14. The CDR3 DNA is TGTGCCAGCAGCACATCCCATAGCGGGAGGGCCTTGAATGAGCAGTTCTTC. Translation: CASSTSHSGRALNEQFF.

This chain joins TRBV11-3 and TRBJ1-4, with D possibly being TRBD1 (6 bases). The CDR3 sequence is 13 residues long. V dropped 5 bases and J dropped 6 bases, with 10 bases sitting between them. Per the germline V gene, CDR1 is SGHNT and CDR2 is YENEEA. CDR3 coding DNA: TGTGCCAGCAGCAGGACAGTTCATGAAAAACTGTTTTTT. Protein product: CASSRTVHEKLFF.

Written as DNA, the CDR3 is TGTGCCAGCAGCTTTCCGCGCCAGGGGGCTTACGAGCAGTACTTC. This sequence encodes CASSFPRQGAYEQYF. V usage is TRBV5-4 and J usage is TRBJ2-7, with 8 bases matching TRBD1. CDR1 is SGHNT, CDR2 YYREEE, per germline (reference sequence). V was clipped by 2 bases and J by 4 bases; unmatched bases: 8. The CDR3 has 15 residues.